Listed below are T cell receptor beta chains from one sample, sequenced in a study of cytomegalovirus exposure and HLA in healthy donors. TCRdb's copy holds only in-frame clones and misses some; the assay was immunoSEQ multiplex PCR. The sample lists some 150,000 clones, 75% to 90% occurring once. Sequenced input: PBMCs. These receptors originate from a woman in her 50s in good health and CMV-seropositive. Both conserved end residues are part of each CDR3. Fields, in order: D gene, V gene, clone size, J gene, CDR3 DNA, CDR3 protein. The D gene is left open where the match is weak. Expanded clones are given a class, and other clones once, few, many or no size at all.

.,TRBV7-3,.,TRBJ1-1,TGTGCCAGCAGCTCATGGCGGGGGATAGCTTTCTTT,CASSSWRGIAFF
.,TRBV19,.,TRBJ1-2,TGTGCCAGTAGTCTCCCAGGAGTAGGGACTAATGAGGGCTACACCTTC,CASSLPGVGTNEGYTF
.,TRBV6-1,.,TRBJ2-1,TGTGCCAGCAGTGAAGGAGGGAGCTCCTACAATGAGCAGTTCTTC,CASSEGGSSYNEQFF
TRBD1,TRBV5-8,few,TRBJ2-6,TGTGCCAGTCTCCGGGACAGCTTAGATAGCTCTGGGGCCAACGTCCTGACTTTC,CASLRDSLDSSGANVLTF
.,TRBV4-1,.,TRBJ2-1,TGCGCCAGCAGCTTTCGTAACGGGAGCTCCTACAATGAGCAGTTCTTC,CASSFRNGSSYNEQFF
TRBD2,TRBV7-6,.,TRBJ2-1,TGTGCCAGCAGCCTCACCCTGACTAGCTGGAATGAGCAGTTCTTC,CASSLTLTSWNEQFF
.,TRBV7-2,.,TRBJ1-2,TGTGCCAGCAGCCTCAGGGGAAGCTATGGCTACACCTTC,CASSLRGSYGYTF
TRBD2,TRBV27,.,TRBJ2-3,TGTGCCAGCAGCCCAAGACTAGCGGGGGGTGGGGATACGCAGTATTTT,CASSPRLAGGGDTQYF
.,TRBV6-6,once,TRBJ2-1,TGTGCCAGCAGTTTAGCGGACGTTACCTACAATGAGCAGTTCTTC,CASSLADVTYNEQFF
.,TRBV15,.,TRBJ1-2,TGTGCCACCAGCAGAGACGACAGATTTGGCGGCTACACCTTC,CATSRDDRFGGYTF
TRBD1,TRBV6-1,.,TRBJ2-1,TGTGCCAGCAGGGACCTAAGGGGGCTTCGCAATGAGCAGTTCTTC,CASRDLRGLRNEQFF
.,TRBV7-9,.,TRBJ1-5,TGTGCCAGCAGCTTAGGGCAGGGAGGGAGTCTCAATCAGCCCCAGCATTTT,CASSLGQGGSLNQPQHF
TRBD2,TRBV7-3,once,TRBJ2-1,TGTGCCAGCAGCTCTGGACTAGCGGGGGGTAATGAGCAGTTCTTC,CASSSGLAGGNEQFF
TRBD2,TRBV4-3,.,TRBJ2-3,TGCGCCAGCAGCCAGATTAGCGGGGGGGCCGCAGATACGCAGTATTTT,CASSQISGGAADTQYF
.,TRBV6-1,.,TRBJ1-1,TGTGCCAGCGTCGGTAGGGGCACTGAAGCTTTCTTT,CASVGRGTEAFF
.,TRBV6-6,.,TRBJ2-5,TGTGCCAGCAGTTGGACAGTAGATGGGGAAGAGACCCAGTACTTC,CASSWTVDGEETQYF
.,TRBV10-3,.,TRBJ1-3,TGTGCCATCAGTGAACAAGGAGAATCCTCTGGAAACACCATATATTTT,CAISEQGESSGNTIYF
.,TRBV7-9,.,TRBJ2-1,TGTGCCAGCAGCTTAGTTTCGGAGGGTGGTAATGAGCAGTTCTTC,CASSLVSEGGNEQFF
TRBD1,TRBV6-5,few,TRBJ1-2,TGTGCCAGCGGGGACACGACAGGGAGCGGCTACACCTTC,CASGDTTGSGYTF
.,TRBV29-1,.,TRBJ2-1,TGCAGCGTTGAAGAGGTAGGCGGGCGGGAGTTCTTC,CSVEEVGGREFF
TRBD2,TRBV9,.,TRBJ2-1,TGTGCCAGCAGCGTAGAACTAGCGGCCTACAATGAGCAGTTCTTC,CASSVELAAYNEQFF
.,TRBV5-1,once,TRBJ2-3,TGCGCCAGCAGCTTTGAACACCTCACAGATACGCAGTATTTT,CASSFEHLTDTQYF
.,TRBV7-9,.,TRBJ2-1,TGTGCCAGCAGCTTAGCGAATACAGGGTACAATGAGCAGTTCTTC,CASSLANTGYNEQFF
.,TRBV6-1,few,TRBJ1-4,TGTGCCAGCAGTGAAGGGCAGGAAGGGAGTGAAAAACTGTTTTTT,CASSEGQEGSEKLFF
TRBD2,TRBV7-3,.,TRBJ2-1,TGTGCCAGCAGCCCCCTGACTAGCGGAGAATACAATGAGCAGTTCTTC,CASSPLTSGEYNEQFF
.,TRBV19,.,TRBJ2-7,TGTGCCAGTAGTATAGCTAGGGGATCCTACGAGCAGTACTTC,CASSIARGSYEQYF
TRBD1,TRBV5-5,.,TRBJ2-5,TGTGCCAGCAGCCCGCAGAACAGGGGGCGCCCAGAGACCCAGTACTTC,CASSPQNRGRPETQYF